This TCR beta chain appears in the sequencing data of a study of blood T cell repertoires in COVID-19. Study summary: Samples of COVID-19 (acute and convalescent) were obtained from the United States, Italy and Spain.

Some clones are missing from TCRdb's copy, which holds only in-frame ones; the method was immunoSEQ multiplex PCR. The data show approximately 190,000 clones, with about 86% seen just once and approximately 7.9% held by the top ten. The CDR3 extends over 14 amino acids. V shed 6 bases, J shed 5 bases, and the junction held 5 bases outside the gene matches. Germline CDR1 LGHDT, CDR2 YNNKEL (reference sequence). Recruitment covered about two dozen US areas and drew participants whose ages spanned roughly 18 to 100 years. Donors in Cohort 3 who had recovered were those with two negative PCRs, healthcare professional clearance, or resolution of their symptoms.

This clonotype was sampled from a man aged 35-49 years who had recovered from COVID-19. This chain uses TRBV3-1 (or the pseudogene TRBV3-2) with TRBJ2-1; 9 bases are a match to TRBD2. Sequencing was performed on PBMCs or T cells enriched from blood (not recorded which). CDR3 residues: CASSYLAGHNEQFF. In DNA form, the CDR3 reads TGTGCCAGCAGTTATCTAGCGGGGCACAATGAGCAGTTCTTC.